The 6 T cell receptor beta chains listed next were all sequenced from one sample in a study of identical twins. TCRdb processed the 5' RACE reads anew with MiXCR; each CDR3 protein has one entry. This sample has 600,000 to 850,000 distinct CDR3 sequences, with about 18% found just once. These data were likewise used in another study, on T cells expressing NK-cell markers.

The sample was PBMCs. These receptors came from a woman in her late teens or twenties in good health.

There are a few counts of this clonotype. The rearrangement uses TRBV15 and TRBJ2-2; D is ambiguous. Deletions cut 1 base from V and 4 bases from J, with 10 bases between. The CDR3 contains 15 residues. Germline loops: CDR1 LNHNV, CDR2 YYDKDF (reference sequence). CDR3 sequence: CATSRGTVSTGELFF. In DNA, the CDR3 is TGTGCCACCAGCAGAGGCACGGTCAGCACCGGGGAGCTGTTTTTT. Drawing the rest from reference TRBV15 and TRBJ2-2, the complete variable domain is DAMVIQNPRYQVTQFGKPVTLSCSQTLNHNVMYWYQQKSSQAPKLLFHYYDKDFNNEADTPDNFQSRRPNTSFCFLDIRSPGLGDTAMYLCATSRGTVSTGELFFGEGSRLTVL.

The J gene is TRBJ1-6, the V gene TRBV29-1, with a weak D call TRBD1 (5 bases). Trimming removed 7 bases at V and 7 bases at J, with 14 bases between. There are 13 residues in the CDR3. Germline values: CDR1 SQVTM, CDR2 ANQGSEA. The DNA of the CDR3 is TGCAGCGCTGCCCGGGACGGGAATTCACCCCTCCACTTT. It encodes CSAARDGNSPLHF.

This clonotype was seen a handful of times. The V call is TRBV5-5, the J call TRBJ2-5, with 8 bases that match TRBD1. CDR1 is SGHKS and CDR2 is YYEKEE in the germline V gene (reference sequence). The CDR3 covers 18 residues. The ends lost 2 bases at V and 4 bases at J; junction bases unmatched: 16. As DNA, the CDR3 is TGTGCCAGCAGCTTCGGACAGGGAAATTCTTTGGGGACAGAGACCCAGTACTTC. Amino acids: CASSFGQGNSLGTETQYF.

This clonotype was detected a few times. This chain links TRBV27 with TRBJ1-1; possibly TRBD1 for D (5 bases). V was trimmed by 0 bases and J by 4 bases, leaving 12 bases between them. The CDR3 loop spans 15 amino acids. CDR1 and CDR2 (germline): MNHEY, SMNVEV (reference sequence). The CDR3 sequence is CASSLSQGGSTEAFF. Here the CDR3 DNA reads TGTGCCAGCAGTTTATCGCAGGGAGGGTCCACTGAAGCTTTCTTT.

This clonotype was recorded a few times. J is TRBJ2-7 and V is TRBV7-9; either TRBD1 or TRBD2 may fit D (5 bases each). Between the trimmed V and J ends, which lost 2 bases and 5 bases, there was a span of 16 bases. The CDR3 is 15 amino acids. Germline V gene data show CDR1 as SEHNR and CDR2 as FQNEAQ (reference sequence). CDR3 sequence reads: CASSLTPGRLDEQYF. CDR3 DNA sequence: TGTGCCAGCAGCTTAACTCCGGGACGACTCGACGAGCAGTACTTC.

This clonotype was seen just once. V gene TRBV20-1 combines with J gene TRBJ2-1; 10 nucleotides agree with TRBD2. Germline lookup yields CDR1 DFQATT and CDR2 SNEGSKA (reference sequence). CDR3 length: 15 amino acids. Trimming took 0 bases from V and 7 from J; bases not matched to a gene: 6. Here the CDR3 reads CSARDRLAGVNEQFF. Here the CDR3 DNA reads TGCAGTGCTAGAGATAGGCTAGCGGGAGTGAATGAGCAGTTCTTC.